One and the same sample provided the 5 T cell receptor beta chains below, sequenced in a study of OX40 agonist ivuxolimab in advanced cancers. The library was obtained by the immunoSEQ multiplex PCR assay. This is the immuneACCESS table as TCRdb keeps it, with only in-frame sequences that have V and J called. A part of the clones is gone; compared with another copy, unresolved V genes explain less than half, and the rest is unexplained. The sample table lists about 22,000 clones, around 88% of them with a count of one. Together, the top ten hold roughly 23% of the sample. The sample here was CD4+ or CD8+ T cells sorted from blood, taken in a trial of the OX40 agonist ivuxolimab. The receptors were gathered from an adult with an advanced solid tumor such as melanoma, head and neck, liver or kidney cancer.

The CDR3 bases are TGTGCCAGCAGCTCTACGAGGGTGGACAGAGGGGACACTGAAGCTTTCTTT. This encodes CASSSTRVDRGDTEAFF. V usage is TRBV7-9 and J usage is TRBJ1-1, with D possibly matching TRBD1 (6 bases). Trimming pared 4 bases from V and 3 bases from J, leaving 21 bases between. CDR1 SEHNR and CDR2 FQNEAQ come from the germline V gene (reference sequence). The CDR3 extends over 17 amino acids.

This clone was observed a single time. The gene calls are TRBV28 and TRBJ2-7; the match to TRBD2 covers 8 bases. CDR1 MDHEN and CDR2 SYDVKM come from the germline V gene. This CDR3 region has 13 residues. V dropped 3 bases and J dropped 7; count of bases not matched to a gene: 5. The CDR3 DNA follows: TGTGCCAGCAGTTTCGGGACTAGGGTGGAGCAGTACTTC. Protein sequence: CASSFGTRVEQYF.

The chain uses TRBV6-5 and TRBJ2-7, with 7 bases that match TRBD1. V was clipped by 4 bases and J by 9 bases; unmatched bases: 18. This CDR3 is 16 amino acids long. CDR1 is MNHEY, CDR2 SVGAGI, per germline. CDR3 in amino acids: CASSSGQAPRLQVQYF. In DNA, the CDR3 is TGTGCCAGCAGTTCTGGACAGGCTCCCAGATTACAGGTGCAGTACTTC.

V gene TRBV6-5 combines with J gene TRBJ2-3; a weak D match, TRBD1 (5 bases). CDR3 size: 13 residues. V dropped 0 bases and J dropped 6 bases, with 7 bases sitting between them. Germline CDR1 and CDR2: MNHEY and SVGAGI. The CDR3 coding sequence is TGTGCCAGCAGTTACTCGAGACAGGATACGCAGTATTTT. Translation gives CASSYSRQDTQYF.

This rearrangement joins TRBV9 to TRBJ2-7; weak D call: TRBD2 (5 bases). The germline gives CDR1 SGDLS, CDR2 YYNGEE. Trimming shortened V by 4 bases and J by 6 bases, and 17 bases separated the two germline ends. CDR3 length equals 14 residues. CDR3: CASSLDGGLGEQYF. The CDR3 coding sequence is TGTGCCAGCAGCTTAGACGGAGGCCTCGGCGAGCAGTACTTC.